This T cell receptor beta chain was found in a study of graft-versus-host responses after intestinal transplantation. Data came from immunoSEQ multiplex PCR; TCRdb stores just in-frame clones and leaves some out. The sample holds approximately 74,000 clones, around 92% seen once. General study findings and limits: Researchers found GvH clones in recipient marrow, and some showed up first in ileum or blood.

CDR3 size: 15 residues. Trimming shortened V by 6 bases and J by 0 bases, and 12 bases separated the two germline ends. Germline V gene sequence: CDR1 ENHRY, CDR2 SYGVKD. As for this clone: The antigen remains undetermined.

The genes are TRBV10-3 and TRBJ2-1; possible D gene TRBD1, 5 bases. The TCR comes from a human patient who received an intestinal transplant, so some T cells may come from the graft donor. The sample in question was PBMCs, obtained 98 days after intestinal transplantation. CDR3: CAIRDSYGSYNEQFF. The CDR3 DNA sequence: TGTGCCATCAGAGACAGCTATGGCTCCTACAATGAGCAGTTCTTC.